What follows are 16 T cell receptor beta chains derived from one specimen sequenced in a study of T cell repertoires in ileal Crohn's disease. The repertoire was sequenced with immunoSEQ multiplex PCR; TCRdb's copy has only in-frame clones and lacks some. The sample comprises thousands of clones, around 79% of which are singletons, and 6.5% rests with the top ten. Time point reported: proximal margin of the surgical specimen (macroscopically non-inflamed). The sequencing input was ileal tissue. These receptors all stem from an adult with Crohn's disease.

The chain joins TRBV9 to TRBJ1-1; D gene uncertain. Germline lookup yields CDR1 SGDLS and CDR2 YYNGEE. The V gene lost 4 bases and the J gene lost 2 bases, with 27 bases spanning the gap. CDR3 length: 19 amino acids. This CDR3 reads CASSPLPTAQGGPNTEAFF. Here the CDR3 DNA reads TGTGCCAGCAGCCCACTACCTACAGCCCAAGGAGGACCAAACACTGAAGCTTTCTTT.

V is TRBV9 and J is TRBJ1-3; perhaps TRBD1 as D (5 bases). Germline loops: CDR1 SGDLS, CDR2 YYNGEE. Trimming removed 4 bases from V and 2 bases from J, with 13 bases in between. This CDR3 is 15 amino acids long. The CDR3 protein is CASSPVGTAGNTIYF. The CDR3 bases are TGTGCCAGCAGCCCCGTGGGGACTGCTGGAAACACCATATATTTT.

The V and J genes are TRBV19 and TRBJ2-7; D unresolved. The CDR3 is 15 amino acids. Germline CDR1 and CDR2: LNHDA and SQIVND (reference sequence). Trimming removed 1 base at V and 0 bases at J, with 10 bases between. This CDR3 reads CASSIGGVNSYEQYF. In DNA, the CDR3 is TGTGCCAGTAGTATAGGCGGAGTAAACTCCTACGAGCAGTACTTC.

The rearrangement joins TRBV15 to TRBJ2-1, with TRBD1 identical over 10 bases. Per the germline V gene, CDR1 is LNHNV and CDR2 is YYDKDF (reference sequence). The CDR3 has 16 amino acids. The ends lost 4 bases at V and 7 bases at J; junction bases unmatched: 10. In DNA form, the CDR3 reads TGTGCCACCAGCAACCCCGGGACAGGGGCTCGGAATGAGCAGTTCTTC. This translates into CATSNPGTGARNEQFF. Filled out from reference TRBV15 and TRBJ2-1, the complete variable domain reads DAMVIQNPRYQVTQFGKPVTLSCSQTLNHNVMYWYQQKSSQAPKLLFHYYDKDFNNEADTPDNFQSRRPNTSFCFLDIRSPGLGDTAMYLCATSNPGTGARNEQFFGPGTRLTVL.

This clone occurred a few times. V and J are TRBV29-1 and TRBJ1-1; D gene ambiguous. CDR3 length: 13 amino acids. Looked up from germline, CDR1 is SQVTM and CDR2 is ANQGSEA. Trimming pared 7 bases from V and 0 bases from J, leaving 12 bases between. CDR3 DNA sequence: TGCAGCGCAACTGCTTCCATGAACACTGAAGCTTTCTTT. Encoded protein: CSATASMNTEAFF.

This clone was observed a handful of times. Other nucleotide sequences in the sample specify the same CDR3. This rearrangement joins TRBV2 to TRBJ1-1; D not resolved. The germline V gene encodes CDR1 SNHLY and CDR2 FYNNEI. Trimming took 4 bases from V and 8 from J, leaving 5 bases between them. The CDR3 consists of 10 residues. As DNA, the CDR3 is TGTGCCAGCAGTGTTGGCGAAGCTTTCTTT. Translating it yields CASSVGEAFF.

V and J are TRBV27 and TRBJ2-1; D is ambiguous. Germline CDR1 and CDR2: MNHEY and SMNVEV (reference sequence). The CDR3 has 15 residues. V lost 0 bases to trimming and J lost 7 bases, with 13 bases between them. The DNA of the CDR3 is TGTGCCAGCAGTTTATCCCTAAATACCATAAATGAGCAGTTCTTC. Its translation: CASSLSLNTINEQFF.

This clone appeared once. The chain combines TRBV19 with TRBJ1-5; no definite D call. Trimming cost V 4 bases and J 0 bases, with 13 bases left between them. The CDR3 spans 16 residues. Germline CDR1 reads LNHDA; CDR2 reads SQIVND (reference sequence). This CDR3 reads CASSNSWADSNQPQHF. The CDR3 region has the DNA TGTGCCAGTAGTAATTCCTGGGCGGATAGCAATCAGCCCCAGCATTTT.

The chain recombines TRBV19 with TRBJ2-5, with TRBD1 matching 8 bases. The CDR3 length is 14 residues. The V segment lost 7 bases and the J segment 6 bases; nucleotides outside the gene matches: 10. Germline V CDR1 and CDR2: LNHDA, SQIVND (reference sequence). The CDR3 sequence is CASTLGQGQQTQYF. The CDR3 nucleotides read TGTGCCAGTACTCTCGGACAGGGACAACAGACCCAGTACTTC.

This clone was recorded a few times. The chain is built from TRBV30 and TRBJ2-1; possible D gene TRBD1, 7 bases. The CDR3 consists of 15 residues. The germline V gene encodes CDR1 GTSNPN and CDR2 SVGIG (reference sequence). Deletions cut 1 base from V and 4 bases from J, with 14 bases between. Here the CDR3 DNA reads TGTGCCTGGAGTGACGCGGGACAGCTATACAATGAGCAGTTCTTC. This encodes CAWSDAGQLYNEQFF.

V is TRBV30 and J is TRBJ1-3, with D hard to call. The V end was cut by 0 bases, the J end by 8 bases, with 5 bases between. Germline CDR1 GTSNPN, CDR2 SVGIG (reference sequence). There are 11 residues in the CDR3. The CDR3 DNA reads as TGTGCCTGGAGTGTATTACACACCATATATTTT. It translates to CAWSVLHTIYF.

The V and J genes are TRBV11-3 and TRBJ2-3, with a possible D match to TRBD2 (6 bases). V was clipped by 1 base and J by 6 bases, with 11 bases between them. There are 14 residues in the CDR3. Germline CDR1 reads SGHNT; CDR2 reads YENEEA. In DNA, the CDR3 is TGTGCCAGCAGCTTAGGAGGGACTCGCGATACGCAGTATTTT. Residues: CASSLGGTRDTQYF.

The chain uses TRBV28 and TRBJ1-2, with a weak D call TRBD1 (6 bases). V was cut by 6 bases and J by 7 bases, with 15 bases left in between. The CDR3 is 13 amino acids. Germline V gene data show CDR1 as MDHEN and CDR2 as SYDVKM. The CDR3 loop is CASSPDSYGGYTF. The CDR3 coding sequence is TGTGCCAGCAGCCCGGACAGTTACGGTGGCTACACCTTC.

The chain joins TRBV28 to TRBJ2-5, with TRBD1 matching over 10 bases. CDR1 MDHEN and CDR2 SYDVKM come from the germline V gene. The CDR3 loop spans 15 amino acids. Trimming removed 7 bases from V and 2 bases from J; junction bases left unmatched: 7. CDR3 nucleotide sequence: TGTGCCAGCAAGGGACAGGGGACCCTACAAGAGACCCAGTACTTC. Encoded protein: CASKGQGTLQETQYF. Based on the CDR3 plus reference TRBV28 and TRBJ2-5, the full variable domain is DVKVTQSSRYLVKRTGEKVFLECVQDMDHENMFWYRQDPGLGLRLIYFSYDVKMKEKGDIPEGYSVSREKKERFSLILESASTNQTSMYLCASKGQGTLQETQYFGPGTRLLVL.

The J gene is TRBJ2-7, the V gene TRBV6-1; the D gene is possibly TRBD1 (6 bases). Trimming took off 6 bases at V and 2 bases at J, with 14 bases between the two ends. Germline CDR1 and CDR2: MNHNS and SASEGT. The CDR3 totals 14 residues. The CDR3 nucleotides read TGTGCCAGCAGCGGACAGACCGACGCCTACGAGCAGTACTTC. This codes for CASSGQTDAYEQYF.

CDR3 nucleotides: TGTGCCAGCAGCTTAGGACAGGGGATGGGCGGCTACACCTTC. Translation gives CASSLGQGMGGYTF. The chain has TRBV7-2 and TRBJ1-2; 8 nucleotides align to TRBD1. There are 14 residues in the CDR3. V lost 1 base and J lost 8; bases outside the gene matches: 6. Looked up from germline, CDR1 is SGHTA and CDR2 is FQGNSA. The full variable domain, in which reference TRBV7-2 and TRBJ1-2 provide the parts outside the CDR3, is GAGVSQSPSNKVTEKGKDVELRCDPISGHTALYWYRQSLGQGLEFLIYFQGNSAPDKSGLPSDRFSAERTGGSVSTLTIQRTQQEDSAVYLCASSLGQGMGGYTFGSGTRLTVV.